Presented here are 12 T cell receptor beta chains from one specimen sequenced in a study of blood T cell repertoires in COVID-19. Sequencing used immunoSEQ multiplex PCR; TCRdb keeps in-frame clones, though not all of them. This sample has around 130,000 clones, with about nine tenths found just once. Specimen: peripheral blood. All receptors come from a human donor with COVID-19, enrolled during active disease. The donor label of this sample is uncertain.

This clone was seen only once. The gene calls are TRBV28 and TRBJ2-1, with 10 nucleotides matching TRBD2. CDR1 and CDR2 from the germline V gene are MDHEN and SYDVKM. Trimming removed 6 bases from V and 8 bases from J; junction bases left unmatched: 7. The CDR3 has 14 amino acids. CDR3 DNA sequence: TGTGCCAGCAGGCTAGCGGGAGAGGAACATGAGCAGTTCTTC. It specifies CASRLAGEEHEQFF.

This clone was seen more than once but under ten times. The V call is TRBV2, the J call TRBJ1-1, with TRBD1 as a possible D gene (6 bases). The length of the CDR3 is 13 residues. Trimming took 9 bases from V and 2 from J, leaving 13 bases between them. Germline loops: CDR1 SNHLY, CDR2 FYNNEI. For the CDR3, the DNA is TGTGCCAGGAGCAGGGGCTTTAACACTGAAGCTTTCTTT. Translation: CARSRGFNTEAFF. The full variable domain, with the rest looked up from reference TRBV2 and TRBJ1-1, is EPEVTQTPSHQVTQMGQEVILRCVPISNHLYFYWYRQILGQKVEFLVSFYNNEISEKSEIFDDQFSVERPDGSNFTLKIRSTKLEDSAMYFCARSRGFNTEAFFGQGTRLTVV.

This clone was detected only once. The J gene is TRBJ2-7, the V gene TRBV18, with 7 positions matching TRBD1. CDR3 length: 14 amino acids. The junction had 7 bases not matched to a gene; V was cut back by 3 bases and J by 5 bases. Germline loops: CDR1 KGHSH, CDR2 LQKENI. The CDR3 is CASSPLDRDHEQYF. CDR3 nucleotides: TGTGCCAGCTCACCCCTAGACAGGGACCACGAGCAGTACTTC.

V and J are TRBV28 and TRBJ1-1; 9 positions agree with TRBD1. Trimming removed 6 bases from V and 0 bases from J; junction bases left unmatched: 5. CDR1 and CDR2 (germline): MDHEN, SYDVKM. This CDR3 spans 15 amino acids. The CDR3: CASRKTGGVNTEAFF. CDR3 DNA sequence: TGTGCCAGCAGAAAGACAGGGGGTGTGAACACTGAAGCTTTCTTT.

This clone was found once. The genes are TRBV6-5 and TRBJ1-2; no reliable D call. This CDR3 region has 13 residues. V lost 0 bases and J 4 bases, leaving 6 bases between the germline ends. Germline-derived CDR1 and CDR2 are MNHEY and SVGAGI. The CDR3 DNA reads TGTGCCAGCAGTTACTCTACTTTCTATGGCTACACCTTC. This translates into CASSYSTFYGYTF.

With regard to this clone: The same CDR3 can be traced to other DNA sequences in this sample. In nucleotides, the CDR3 is TGTGCCAGCAGTTACGGCAGGAACACCGGGGAGCTGTTTTTT. It codes for CASSYGRNTGELFF. The chain employs TRBV6-2 or TRBV6-3 and TRBJ2-2; D remains unclear. The V end lost 2 bases, the J end lost 1 base, and 5 bases lay between the germline ends. From germline, CDR1 is MNHEY and CDR2 SVGEGT. The CDR3 covers 14 residues.

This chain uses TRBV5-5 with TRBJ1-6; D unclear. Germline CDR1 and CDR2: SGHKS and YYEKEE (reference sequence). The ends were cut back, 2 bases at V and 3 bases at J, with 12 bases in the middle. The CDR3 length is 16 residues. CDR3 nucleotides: TGTGCCAGCAGCTTATCCCGTGAGCTCTATAATTCACCCCTCCACTTT. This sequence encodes CASSLSRELYNSPLHF.

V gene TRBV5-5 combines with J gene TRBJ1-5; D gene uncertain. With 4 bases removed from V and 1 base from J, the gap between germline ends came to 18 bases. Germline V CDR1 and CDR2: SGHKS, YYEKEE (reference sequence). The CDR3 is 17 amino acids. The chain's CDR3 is CASSRGLPFESNQPQHF. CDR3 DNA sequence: TGTGCCAGCAGCCGCGGGCTACCGTTCGAGAGCAATCAGCCCCAGCATTTT. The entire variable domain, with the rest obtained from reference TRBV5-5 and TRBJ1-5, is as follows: DAGVTQSPTHLIKTRGQQVTLRCSPISGHKSVSWYQQVLGQGPQFIFQYYEKEERGRGNFPDRFSARQFPNYSSELNVNALLLGDSALYLCASSRGLPFESNQPQHFGDGTRLSIL.

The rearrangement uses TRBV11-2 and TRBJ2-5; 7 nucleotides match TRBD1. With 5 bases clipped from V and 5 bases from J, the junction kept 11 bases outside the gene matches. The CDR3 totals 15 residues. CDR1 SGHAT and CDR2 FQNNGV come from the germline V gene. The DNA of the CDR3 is TGTGCCAGCAGCGCCCCGGACAGGTCTTGGGAGACCCAGTACTTC. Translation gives CASSAPDRSWETQYF.

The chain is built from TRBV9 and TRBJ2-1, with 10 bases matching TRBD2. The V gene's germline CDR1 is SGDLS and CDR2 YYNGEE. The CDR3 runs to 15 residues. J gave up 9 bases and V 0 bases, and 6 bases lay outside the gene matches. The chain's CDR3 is CASSVASSGSPEQFF. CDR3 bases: TGTGCCAGCAGCGTAGCATCTAGCGGGAGTCCTGAGCAGTTCTTC. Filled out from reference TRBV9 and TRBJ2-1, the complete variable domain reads DSGVTQTPKHLITATGQRVTLRCSPRSGDLSVYWYQQSLDQGLQFLIQYYNGEERAKGNILERFSAQQFPDLHSELNLSSLELGDSALYFCASSVASSGSPEQFFGPGTRLTVL.

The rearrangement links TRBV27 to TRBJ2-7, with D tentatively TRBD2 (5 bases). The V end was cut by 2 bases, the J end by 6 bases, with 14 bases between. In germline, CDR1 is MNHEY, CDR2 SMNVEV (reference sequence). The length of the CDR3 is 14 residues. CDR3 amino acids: CASSLRPGYGEQYF. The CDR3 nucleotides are TGTGCCAGCAGTTTACGGCCGGGGTACGGCGAGCAGTACTTC.

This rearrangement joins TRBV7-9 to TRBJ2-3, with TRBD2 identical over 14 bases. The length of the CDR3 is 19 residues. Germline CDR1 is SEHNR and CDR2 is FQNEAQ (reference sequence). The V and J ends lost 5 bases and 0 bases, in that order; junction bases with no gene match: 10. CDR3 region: CASSTKPGLAGESTDTQYF. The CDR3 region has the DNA TGTGCCAGCAGCACCAAACCGGGACTAGCGGGGGAAAGCACAGATACGCAGTATTTT.